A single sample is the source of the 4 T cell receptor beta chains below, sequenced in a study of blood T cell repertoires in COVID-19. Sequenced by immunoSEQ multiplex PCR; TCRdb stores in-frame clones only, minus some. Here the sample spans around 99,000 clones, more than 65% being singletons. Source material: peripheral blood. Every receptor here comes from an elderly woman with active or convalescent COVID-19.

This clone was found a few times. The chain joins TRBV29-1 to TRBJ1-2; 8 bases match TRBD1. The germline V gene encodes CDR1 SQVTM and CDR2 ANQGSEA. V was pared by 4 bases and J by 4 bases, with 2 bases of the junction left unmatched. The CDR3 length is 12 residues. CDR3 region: CSVGGQGYGYTF. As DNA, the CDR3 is TGCAGCGTTGGAGGACAGGGCTATGGCTACACCTTC.

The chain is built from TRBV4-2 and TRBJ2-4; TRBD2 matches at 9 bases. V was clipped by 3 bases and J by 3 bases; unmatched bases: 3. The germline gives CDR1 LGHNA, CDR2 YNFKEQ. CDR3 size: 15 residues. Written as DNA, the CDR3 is TGTGCCAGCAGCCATTTAGCGGGAGACAAAAACATTCAGTACTTC. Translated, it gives CASSHLAGDKNIQYF.

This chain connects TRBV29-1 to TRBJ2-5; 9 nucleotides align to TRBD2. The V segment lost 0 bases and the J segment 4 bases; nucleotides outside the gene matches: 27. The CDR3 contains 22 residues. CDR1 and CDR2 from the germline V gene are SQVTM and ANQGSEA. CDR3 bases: TGCAGCGTTGAAGATTACCGACAGGGTTTTAGCGGGGGAGGGAGCGTGGCAGAGACCCAGTACTTC. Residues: CSVEDYRQGFSGGGSVAETQYF.

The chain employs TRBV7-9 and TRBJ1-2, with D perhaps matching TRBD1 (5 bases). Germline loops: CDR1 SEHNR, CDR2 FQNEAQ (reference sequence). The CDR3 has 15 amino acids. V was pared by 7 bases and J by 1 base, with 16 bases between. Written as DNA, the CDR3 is TGTGCCAGCAACCTAGCAAAGGACAATAACTATGGCTACACCTTC. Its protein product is CASNLAKDNNYGYTF.